The TCR beta chain described here comes from a study of neurological immune-mediated disorders. Findings and caveats of the study: When repertoires were grouped phylogenetically, those of 18 of 34 multiple sclerosis patients fell into one related-CDR3 cluster, a possible signature. In HTLV-1-associated myelopathy, TCR clonal expansion was greatest, whereas multiple sclerosis had the least, falling below healthy controls. None of the CDR3 amino acid sequences in expanded clones turned up in more than one subject, which points to private repertoires in all groups.

5'RACE with 10-nucleotide random UMIs generated the cDNA. TCRdb recomputed calls from the 5' RACE reads with MiXCR, one row per CDR3 protein. The profile shows about 120,000 distinct CDR3 sequences, roughly 3.2% of them singletons. This clonotype was seen many times. No antigen is known for it. CDR1 is MGHRA, CDR2 YSYEKL, per germline. The ends were cut back, 0 bases at V and 0 bases at J, with 22 bases in the middle. The CDR3 totals 20 residues. This clonotype originated in a woman in her twenties or thirties with multiple sclerosis. The chain employs TRBV4-1 and TRBJ2-3; weak D call: TRBD1 (5 bases). What was sequenced was PBMCs. The DNA of the CDR3 is TGCGCCAGCAGCCAAGATGTGAACAGGCCTGTTGACCCTAGCACAGATACGCAGTATTTT. As protein: CASSQDVNRPVDPSTDTQYF.